This TCR beta chain stems from a study of blood T cells in healthy people across ages. Primers used in a second PCR of about 6 to 12 cycles were a sample-barcoded 5' primer and a J-beta primer mix. Each CDR3 protein gets one entry after TCRdb re-called the 5' RACE reads with MiXCR. The data show over 1,500,000 distinct CDR3 sequences, approximately 50% seen once. Germline CDR1 is DFQATT and CDR2 is SNEGSKA (reference sequence). The CDR3 loop spans 14 amino acids. Trimming pared 0 bases from V and 2 bases from J, leaving 11 bases between. This clonotype appeared a few times. Its antigen remains unknown. Findings of the study overall: More naive CD4+ cells and higher diversity were found in long-lived than in aged donors. Estimates of diversity drawn from one million T cells were considered underestimates.

Total RNA extraction produced at least 5 micrograms (per sample) for the study. The sequenced material came from blood. The chain has TRBV20-1 and TRBJ2-7, with D perhaps matching TRBD2 (6 bases). The TCR originated in a woman in her thirties or forties in good health. The CDR3 spells CSAREAREPYEQYF. Written as DNA, the CDR3 is TGCAGTGCTAGAGAAGCACGGGAGCCCTACGAGCAGTACTTC.